The entry below describes one T cell receptor beta chain. These data come from a study of blood T cell repertoires in COVID-19. At the level of the study: Spain, Italy and the United States supplied samples that represented acute and convalescent COVID-19.

Source study methods: Scientists estimated how many nucleated cells there were by amplifying reference gene primers. TCRdb's copy holds only in-frame clones and misses some; the assay was immunoSEQ multiplex PCR. The D gene and trimming were derived from the DNA, and the V and J assignments and clone size from that table. The table lists about 140,000 clones, more than 70% of them singletons, with less than 7% in the top ten. Participant ages covered roughly 18 to 89 years across some 25 US areas. Cohorts were assigned according to the clinical history that participants reported. The TCR comes from a man aged 35-49 years with acute COVID-19. The sample was PBMCs or T cells enriched from blood (not recorded which).

CDR3 amino acids: CASSPDRVRGYGYTF. CDR3 in DNA: TGTGCCAGCAGTCCCGACAGGGTACGGGGCTATGGCTACACCTTC. This chain connects TRBV27 to TRBJ1-2; 7 nucleotides align to TRBD1. CDR1 is MNHEY and CDR2 is SMNVEV in the germline V gene (reference sequence). The CDR3 is made up of 15 amino acids. V lost 5 bases to trimming and J lost 4 bases; unmatched junction nucleotides: 10.